This entry describes one T cell receptor (beta chain). This entry comes from a study of control samples from healthy donors and cancer patients. The CDR3 consists of 15 residues. The V gene's germline CDR1 is SGHNT and CDR2 YYREEE (reference sequence). The V and J ends lost 2 bases and 1 base, in that order; junction bases with no gene match: 3. The repertoire was sequenced with immunoSEQ multiplex PCR; TCRdb's copy has only in-frame clones and lacks some. Found here are fewer than 65,000 clones, approximately 90% of them singletons; the top ten hold around 1.5%. The chain employs TRBV5-4 and TRBJ2-7, with 10 bases fitting TRBD1. Sequencing was done on a sample of PBMCs. The clonotype originates from a man in his forties with colorectal cancer. This chain's CDR3 is CASSFRQGASYEQYF. CDR3 DNA sequence: TGTGCCAGCAGCTTTAGACAGGGGGCTTCCTACGAGCAGTACTTC.